The subject of this entry is one T cell receptor (beta chain). Its antigen is not known. This sample stems from a study of cytomegalovirus exposure and HLA in healthy donors. Study-level findings and limits: An observed cluster of highly shared sequence variants was recorded as a likely sequencing artifact.

This CDR3 is built from 13 residues. The PCR had 60 Vbeta and 13 Jbeta primers. Data came from immunoSEQ multiplex PCR; TCRdb stores just in-frame clones and leaves some out. Its listing shows about 130,000 clones. The TCR sequence derives from a woman between 40 and 50 years old in good health and CMV-seropositive. The rearrangement joins TRBV21-1 to TRBJ1-1; whether TRBD1, the table's D call, matches the DNA was not checked. TRBV21-1 counts as a pseudogene. The sequenced sample was PBMCs. CDR3 in amino acids: CASSKTRTGATFF. DNA for the CDR3: TGTGCCAGCAGCAAAACACGGACAGGGGCAACTTTCTTT.